In its sample, the clone carrying this TCR beta chain is medium-sized. Its antigen is undetermined. Library preparation (for TCRbeta) was performed with unique molecular identifiers. TCRdb used MiXCR to reprocess the PCR reads, holding one entry per CDR3 protein. The data show approximately 97,000 distinct CDR3 sequences, roughly 7.2% seen once. The CDR3 is 14 residues long. CDR1 and CDR2 from the germline V gene are MDHEN and SYDVKM. The V and J ends lost 3 bases and 0 bases respectively, with 7 bases between them. The entry originates in a study of T-cell reconstitution after alpha-beta-depleted transplantation in children. Study outcomes and limitations: At around two months after transplant, the alpha-beta T cells were reportedly derived from several hundred expanded clones that came from non-depleted graft cells. Newly made T cells mostly supplied T-cell counts and diversity one year after transplant. At day 60, the high TCRbeta diversity found in some patients originated from recipient T cells and thymic progenitors that had survived.

The chain joins TRBV28 to TRBJ2-3, with D hard to call. The sequence came from a boy younger than 10 with acute lymphoblastic leukemia, due to receive a stem cell transplant. Specimen: PBMCs, collected before TCRalphabeta/CD19-depleted stem cell transplant. For the CDR3, the DNA is TGTGCCAGCAGTTTTGGTGGGAGCACAGATACGCAGTATTTT. Its translation is CASSFGGSTDTQYF. Full variable domain (rest looked up from reference TRBV28 and TRBJ2-3): DVKVTQSSRYLVKRTGEKVFLECVQDMDHENMFWYRQDPGLGLRLIYFSYDVKMKEKGDIPEGYSVSREKKERFSLILESASTNQTSMYLCASSFGGSTDTQYFGPGTRLTVL.